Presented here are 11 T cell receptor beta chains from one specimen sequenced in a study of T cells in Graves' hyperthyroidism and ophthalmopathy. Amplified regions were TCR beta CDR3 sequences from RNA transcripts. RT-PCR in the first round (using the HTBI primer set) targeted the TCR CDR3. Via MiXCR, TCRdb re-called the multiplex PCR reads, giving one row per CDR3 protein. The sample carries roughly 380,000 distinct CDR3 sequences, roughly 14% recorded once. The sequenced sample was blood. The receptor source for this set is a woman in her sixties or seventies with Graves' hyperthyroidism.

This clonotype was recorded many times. CDR3 protein: CASSYSGVNEQFF. In DNA, the CDR3 is TGTGCCAGCAGTTACTCTGGGGTGAATGAGCAGTTCTTC. The chain is built from TRBV6-2 or TRBV6-3 and TRBJ2-1; D gene ambiguous. This CDR3 is 13 amino acids long. CDR1 and CDR2 from the germline V gene are MNHEY and SVGEGT. Trimming removed 0 bases from V and 7 bases from J, with 7 bases in between.

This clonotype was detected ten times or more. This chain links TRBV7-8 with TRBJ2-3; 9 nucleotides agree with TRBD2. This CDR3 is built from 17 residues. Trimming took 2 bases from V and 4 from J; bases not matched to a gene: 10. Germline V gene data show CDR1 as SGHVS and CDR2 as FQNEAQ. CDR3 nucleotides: TGTGCCAGCAGCTTATGGTGGCTAGCGGGACGGTCAGATACGCAGTATTTT. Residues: CASSLWWLAGRSDTQYF.

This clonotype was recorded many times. CDR3 DNA sequence: TGTGCCAGCAGCCGGTGGACTAGCGGGTCCGGGGAGCTGTTTTTT. This codes for CASSRWTSGSGELFF. The chain is built from TRBV28 and TRBJ2-2; 11 bases align to TRBD2. The CDR3 sequence is 15 residues long. Germline V gene data show CDR1 as MDHEN and CDR2 as SYDVKM. V lost 6 bases and J lost 6; bases outside the gene matches: 6.

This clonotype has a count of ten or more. The CDR3 is CASSPPSGGTSEKLFF. The CDR3 DNA follows: TGTGCCAGCAGCCCGCCTTCGGGGGGAACCAGTGAAAAACTGTTTTTT. The chain links TRBV28 to TRBJ1-4, with D possibly being TRBD1 (5 bases). V was cut by 6 bases and J by 7 bases, with 21 bases left in between. The CDR3 contains 16 residues. The germline V gene encodes CDR1 MDHEN and CDR2 SYDVKM.

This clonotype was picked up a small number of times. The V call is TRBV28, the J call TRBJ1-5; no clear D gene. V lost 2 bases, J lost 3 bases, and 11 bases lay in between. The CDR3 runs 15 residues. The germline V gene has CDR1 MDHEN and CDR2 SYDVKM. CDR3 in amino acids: CASSLRTVNNQPQHF. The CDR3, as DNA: TGTGCCAGCAGTTTAAGAACAGTTAACAATCAGCCCCAGCATTTT. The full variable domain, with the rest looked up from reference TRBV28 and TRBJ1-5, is DVKVTQSSRYLVKRTGEKVFLECVQDMDHENMFWYRQDPGLGLRLIYFSYDVKMKEKGDIPEGYSVSREKKERFSLILESASTNQTSMYLCASSLRTVNNQPQHFGDGTRLSIL.

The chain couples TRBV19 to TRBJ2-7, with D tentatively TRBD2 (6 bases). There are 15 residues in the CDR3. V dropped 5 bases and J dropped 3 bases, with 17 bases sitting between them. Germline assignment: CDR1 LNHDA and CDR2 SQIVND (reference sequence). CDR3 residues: CASSATAGRVYEQYF. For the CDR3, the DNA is TGTGCCAGTAGTGCGACCGCGGGGCGCGTCTACGAGCAGTACTTC.

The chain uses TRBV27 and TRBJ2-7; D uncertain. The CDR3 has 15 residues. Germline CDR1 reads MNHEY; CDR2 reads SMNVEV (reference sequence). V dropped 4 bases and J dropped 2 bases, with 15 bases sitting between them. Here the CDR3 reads CASSSYSDGTYEQYF. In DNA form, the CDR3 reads TGTGCCAGCAGTTCCTACAGTGACGGTACCTACGAGCAGTACTTC.

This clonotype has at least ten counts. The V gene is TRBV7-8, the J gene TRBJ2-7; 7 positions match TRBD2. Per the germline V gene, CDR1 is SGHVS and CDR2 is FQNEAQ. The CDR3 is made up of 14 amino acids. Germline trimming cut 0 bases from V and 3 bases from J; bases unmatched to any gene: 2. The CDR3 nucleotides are TGTGCCAGCAGCTTAGCGGCTAGCGGCTACGAGCAGTACTTC. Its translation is CASSLAASGYEQYF.

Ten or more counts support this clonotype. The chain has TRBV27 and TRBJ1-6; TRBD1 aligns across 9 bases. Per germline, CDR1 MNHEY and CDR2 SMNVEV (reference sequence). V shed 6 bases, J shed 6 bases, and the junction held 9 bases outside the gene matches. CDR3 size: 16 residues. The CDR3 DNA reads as TGTGCCAGCAGAACCACAGGGGGCGTTCGTAATTCACCCCTCCACTTT. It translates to CASRTTGGVRNSPLHF.

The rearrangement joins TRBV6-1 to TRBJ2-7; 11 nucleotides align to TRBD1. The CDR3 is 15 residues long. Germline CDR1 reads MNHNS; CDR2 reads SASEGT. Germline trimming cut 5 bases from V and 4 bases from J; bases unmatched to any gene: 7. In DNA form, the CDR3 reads TGTGCCAGCAGTTCCCGGACAGGGGGCCGGTACGAGCAGTACTTC. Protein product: CASSSRTGGRYEQYF.

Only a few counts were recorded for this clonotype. CDR3 in amino acids: CASSVEGALPNEQFF. CDR3 coding DNA: TGTGCCAGCAGCGTAGAAGGAGCTCTCCCCAATGAGCAGTTCTTC. The chain joins TRBV9 to TRBJ2-1; no clear D gene. This CDR3 is 15 amino acids long. V lost 0 bases to trimming and J lost 6 bases, with 13 bases between them. Germline-derived CDR1 and CDR2 are SGDLS and YYNGEE.